This TCR beta chain was observed in a study of blood T cell repertoires in COVID-19. For the study at large: COVID-19 samples, acute and convalescent, were from the United States, Italy and Spain. PBMCs, B-cell-depleted T cells, or T cells were the source of the cDNA or gDNA that made up the material.

Under the authors' procedure: Using reference gene primer amplification, nucleated cell counts were estimated. Here immunoSEQ multiplex PCR was the method, and the copy in TCRdb shows in-frame clones only, minus some. V and J calls and clone size come straight from that table; D and trimming were deduced from the DNA. Among 55,000 to 80,000 clones, about four fifths were seen once, and the ten largest hold roughly 0.83%. The CDR3 loop spans 14 amino acids. After removal of 4 bases from V and 4 bases from J, the junction contained 5 bases not matched to a gene. Per the germline V gene, CDR1 is MGHDK and CDR2 is SYGVNS.

This TCR derives from a woman aged 70 to 79 with acute or convalescent COVID-19. This sequence joins TRBV25-1 and TRBJ2-5, with 8 nucleotides matching TRBD1. The sequenced sample was peripheral blood. The CDR3 DNA follows: TGTGCCAGCAGTGTCCAGGGGGCAGGAGAGACCCAGTACTTC. This encodes CASSVQGAGETQYF.